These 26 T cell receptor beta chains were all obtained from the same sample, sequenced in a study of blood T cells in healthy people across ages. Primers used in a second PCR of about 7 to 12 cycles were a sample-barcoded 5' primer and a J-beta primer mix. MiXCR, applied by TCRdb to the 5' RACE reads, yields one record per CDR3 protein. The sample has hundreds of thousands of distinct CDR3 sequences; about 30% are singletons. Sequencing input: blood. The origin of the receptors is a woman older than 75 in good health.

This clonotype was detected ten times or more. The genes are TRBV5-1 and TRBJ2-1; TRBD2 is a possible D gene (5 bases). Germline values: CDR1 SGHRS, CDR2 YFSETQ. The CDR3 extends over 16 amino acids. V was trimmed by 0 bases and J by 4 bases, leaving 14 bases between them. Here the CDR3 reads CASSLAQGRTYNEQFF. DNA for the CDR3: TGCGCCAGCAGCTTGGCACAAGGGAGAACATACAATGAGCAGTTCTTC.

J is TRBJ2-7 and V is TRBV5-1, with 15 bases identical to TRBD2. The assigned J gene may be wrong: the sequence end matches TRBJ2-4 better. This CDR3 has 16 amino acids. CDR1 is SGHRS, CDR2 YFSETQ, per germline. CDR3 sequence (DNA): TGCGCCAGCAGCAAGGGACTAGCGGGGGGATTGAACATTCAGTACTTC. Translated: CASSKGLAGGLNIQYF.

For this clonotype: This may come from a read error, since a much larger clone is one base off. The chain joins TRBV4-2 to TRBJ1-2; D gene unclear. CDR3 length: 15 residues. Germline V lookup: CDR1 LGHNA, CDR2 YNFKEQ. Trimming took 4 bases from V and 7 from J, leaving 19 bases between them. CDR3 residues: CASSPVGGEDCGYTF. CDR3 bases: TGTGCCAGCAGCCCCGTGGGCGGGGAGGACTGTGGCTACACCTTC.

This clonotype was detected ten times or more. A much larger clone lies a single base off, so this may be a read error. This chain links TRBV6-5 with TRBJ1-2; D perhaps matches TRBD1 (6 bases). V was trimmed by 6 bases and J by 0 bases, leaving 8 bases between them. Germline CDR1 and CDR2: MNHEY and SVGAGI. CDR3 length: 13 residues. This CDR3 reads CASRDSPNYGYTF. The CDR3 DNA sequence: TGTGCCAGCAGGGACAGCCCTAACTATGGCTACACCTTC.

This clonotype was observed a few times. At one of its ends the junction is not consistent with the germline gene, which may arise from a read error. The CDR3 DNA is TGCGCCGGCAGCCCCCCCGGACTAGGGAACGAGCAGTACTTC. Protein product: CAGSPPGLGNEQYF. The chain links TRBV5-1 to TRBJ2-7, with 7 positions matching TRBD2. The CDR3 extends over 14 amino acids. Germline values: CDR1 SGHRS, CDR2 YFSETQ. Based on the CDR3 plus reference TRBV5-1 and TRBJ2-7, the full variable domain is KAGVTQTPRYLIKTRGQQVTLSCSPISGHRSVSWYQQTPGQGLQFLFEYFSETQRNKGNFPGRFSGRQFSNSRSEMNVSTLELGDSALYLCAGSPPGLGNEQYFGPGTRLTVT.

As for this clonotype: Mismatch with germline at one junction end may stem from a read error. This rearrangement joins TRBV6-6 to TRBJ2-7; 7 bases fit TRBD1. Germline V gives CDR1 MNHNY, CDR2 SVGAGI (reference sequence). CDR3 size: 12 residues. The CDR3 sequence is CAGSYRGETRYF. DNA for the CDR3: TGTGCCGGCAGTTACAGGGGAGAGACCCGGTACTTC.

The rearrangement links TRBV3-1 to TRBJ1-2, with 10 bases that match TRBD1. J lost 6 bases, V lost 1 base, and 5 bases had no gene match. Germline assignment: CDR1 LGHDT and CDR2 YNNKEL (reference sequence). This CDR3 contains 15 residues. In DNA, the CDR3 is TGTGCCAGCAGCCAAGGGACAGGGGGTACGGATGGCTACACCTTC. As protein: CASSQGTGGTDGYTF.

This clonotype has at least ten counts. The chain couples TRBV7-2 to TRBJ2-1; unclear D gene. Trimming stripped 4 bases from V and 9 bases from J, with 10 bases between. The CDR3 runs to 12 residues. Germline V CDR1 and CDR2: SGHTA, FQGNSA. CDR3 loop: CASSSPFGEQFF. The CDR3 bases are TGTGCCAGCAGCTCTCCGTTCGGTGAGCAGTTCTTC.

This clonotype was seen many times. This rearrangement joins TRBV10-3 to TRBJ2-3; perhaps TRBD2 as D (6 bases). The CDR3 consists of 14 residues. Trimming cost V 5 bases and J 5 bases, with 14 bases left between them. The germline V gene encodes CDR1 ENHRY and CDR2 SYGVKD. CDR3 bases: TGTGCCATCAGTACGTGGAGGGCTGAAGATACGCAGTATTTT. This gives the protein CAISTWRAEDTQYF.

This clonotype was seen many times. The CDR3 DNA is TGCGCCAGCCGCGCAGGGCGCGAGCAGTACTTC. Translating it yields CASRAGREQYF. This chain uses TRBV5-1 with TRBJ2-7, with D perhaps TRBD1 (5 bases). The ends were cut back, 7 bases at V and 6 bases at J, with 11 bases in the middle. The V gene's germline CDR1 is SGHRS and CDR2 YFSETQ. This CDR3 is built from 11 residues.

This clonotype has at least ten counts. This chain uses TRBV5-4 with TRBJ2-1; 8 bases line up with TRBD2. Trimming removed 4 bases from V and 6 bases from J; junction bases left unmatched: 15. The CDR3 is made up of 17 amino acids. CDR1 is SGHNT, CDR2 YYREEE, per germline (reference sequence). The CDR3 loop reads CASSRLMTGGPTNEQFF. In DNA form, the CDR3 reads TGTGCCAGCAGCCGCCTCATGACGGGGGGGCCGACCAATGAGCAGTTCTTC.

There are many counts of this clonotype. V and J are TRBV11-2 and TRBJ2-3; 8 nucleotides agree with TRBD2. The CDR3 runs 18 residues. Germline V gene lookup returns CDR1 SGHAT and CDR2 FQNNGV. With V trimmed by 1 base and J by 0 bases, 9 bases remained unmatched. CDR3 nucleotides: TGTGCCAGCAGCTTAGGCCGGGGGCGGGGGGTTAGCACAGATACGCAGTATTTT. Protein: CASSLGRGRGVSTDTQYF.

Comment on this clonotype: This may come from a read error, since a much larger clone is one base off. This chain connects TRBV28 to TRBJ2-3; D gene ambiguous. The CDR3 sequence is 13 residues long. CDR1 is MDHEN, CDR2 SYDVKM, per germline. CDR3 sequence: CASSLRYMDTHYF. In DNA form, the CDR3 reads TGTGCCAGCAGTTTACGGTATATGGATACGCATTATTTT. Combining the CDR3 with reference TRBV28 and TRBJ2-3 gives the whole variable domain DVKVTQSSRYLVKRTGEKVFLECVQDMDHENMFWYRQDPGLGLRLIYFSYDVKMKEKGDIPEGYSVSREKKERFSLILESASTNQTSMYLCASSLRYMDTHYFGPGTRLTVL.

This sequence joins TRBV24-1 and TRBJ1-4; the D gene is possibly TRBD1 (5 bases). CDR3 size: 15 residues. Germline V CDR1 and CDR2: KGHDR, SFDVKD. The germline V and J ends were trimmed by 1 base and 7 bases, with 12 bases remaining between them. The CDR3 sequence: CATSDFHGTGEKLFF. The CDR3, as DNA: TGTGCCACCAGTGATTTTCACGGGACGGGTGAAAAACTGTTTTTT.

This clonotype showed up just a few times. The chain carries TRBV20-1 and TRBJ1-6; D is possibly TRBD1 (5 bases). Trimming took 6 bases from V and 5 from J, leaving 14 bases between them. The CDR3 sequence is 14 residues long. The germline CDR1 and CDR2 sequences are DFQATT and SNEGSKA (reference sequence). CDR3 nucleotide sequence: TGCAGTGCCCACCGGGACCGAAATAATTCACCCCTCCACTTT. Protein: CSAHRDRNNSPLHF.

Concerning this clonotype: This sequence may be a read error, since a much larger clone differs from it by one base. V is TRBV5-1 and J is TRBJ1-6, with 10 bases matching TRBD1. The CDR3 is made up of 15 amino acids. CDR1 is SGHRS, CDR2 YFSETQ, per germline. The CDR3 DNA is TGCGCCAGCAGCTTCGGTGGGACAGGGGATTCACCCCCCCACTTT. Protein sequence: CASSFGGTGDSPPHF.

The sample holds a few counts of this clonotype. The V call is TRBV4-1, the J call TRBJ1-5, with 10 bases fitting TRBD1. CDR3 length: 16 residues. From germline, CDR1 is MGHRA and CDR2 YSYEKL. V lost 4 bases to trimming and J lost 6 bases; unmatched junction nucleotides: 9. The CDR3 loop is CASSPYNDRGRQPQHF. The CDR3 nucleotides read TGCGCCAGCAGCCCATATAACGACAGGGGGCGTCAGCCCCAGCATTTT.

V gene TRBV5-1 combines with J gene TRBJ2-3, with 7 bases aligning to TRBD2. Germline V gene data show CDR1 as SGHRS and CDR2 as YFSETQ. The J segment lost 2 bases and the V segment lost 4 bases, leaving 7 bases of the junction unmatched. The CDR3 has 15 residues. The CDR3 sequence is CASSRLADHTDTQYF. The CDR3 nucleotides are TGCGCCAGCAGCCGTCTAGCGGACCACACAGATACGCAGTATTTT. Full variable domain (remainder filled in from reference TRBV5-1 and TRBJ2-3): KAGVTQTPRYLIKTRGQQVTLSCSPISGHRSVSWYQQTPGQGLQFLFEYFSETQRNKGNFPGRFSGRQFSNSRSEMNVSTLELGDSALYLCASSRLADHTDTQYFGPGTRLTVL.

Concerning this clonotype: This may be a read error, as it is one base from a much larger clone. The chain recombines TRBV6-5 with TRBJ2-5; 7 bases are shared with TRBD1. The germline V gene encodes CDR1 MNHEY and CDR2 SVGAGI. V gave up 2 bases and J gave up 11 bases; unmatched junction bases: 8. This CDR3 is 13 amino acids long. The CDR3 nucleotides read TGTGCCAGCAGTTACGACAGGGTTTTCGGGCAGTACTTC. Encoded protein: CASSYDRVFGQYF.

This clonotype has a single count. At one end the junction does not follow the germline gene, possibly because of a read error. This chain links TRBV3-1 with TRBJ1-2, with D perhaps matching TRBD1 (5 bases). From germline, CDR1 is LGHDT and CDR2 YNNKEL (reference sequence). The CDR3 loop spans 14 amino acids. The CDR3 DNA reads TGTGCCGGCAGCCAAGCCCGGGACTTCTATGGCTACACCTTC. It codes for CAGSQARDFYGYTF.

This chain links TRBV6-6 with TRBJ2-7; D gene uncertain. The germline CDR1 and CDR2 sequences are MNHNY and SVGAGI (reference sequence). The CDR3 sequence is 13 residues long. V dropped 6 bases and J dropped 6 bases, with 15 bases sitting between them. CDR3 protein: CASSLPDRAEQYF. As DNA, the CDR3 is TGTGCCAGCAGCCTCCCGGACCGTGCCGAGCAGTACTTC.

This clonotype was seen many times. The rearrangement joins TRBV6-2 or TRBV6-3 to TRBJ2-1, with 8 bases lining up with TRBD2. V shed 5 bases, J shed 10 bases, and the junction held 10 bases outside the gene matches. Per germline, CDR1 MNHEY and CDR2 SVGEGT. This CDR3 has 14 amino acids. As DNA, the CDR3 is TGTGCCAGCAGTGGGACGGGGGGGCCGATCGAGCAGTTCTTC. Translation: CASSGTGGPIEQFF.

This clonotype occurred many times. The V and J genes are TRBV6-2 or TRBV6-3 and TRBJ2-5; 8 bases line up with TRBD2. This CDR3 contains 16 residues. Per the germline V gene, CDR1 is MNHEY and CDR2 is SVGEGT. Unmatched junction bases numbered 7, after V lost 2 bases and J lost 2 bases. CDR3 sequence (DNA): TGTGCCAGCAGTTACCGGGGGGGGCCAGCTCAAGAGACCCAGTACTTC. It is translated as CASSYRGGPAQETQYF.

CDR3 sequence (DNA): TGTGCCAGCAGCCCACCTAGGCAGGGGTTCTCCTACGAGCAGTACTTC. It encodes CASSPPRQGFSYEQYF. The chain uses TRBV7-8 and TRBJ2-7; TRBD1 might be the D (6 bases). Germline V gene lookup returns CDR1 SGHVS and CDR2 FQNEAQ. V was cut by 5 bases and J by 0 bases, with 17 bases left in between. CDR3 size: 16 residues.

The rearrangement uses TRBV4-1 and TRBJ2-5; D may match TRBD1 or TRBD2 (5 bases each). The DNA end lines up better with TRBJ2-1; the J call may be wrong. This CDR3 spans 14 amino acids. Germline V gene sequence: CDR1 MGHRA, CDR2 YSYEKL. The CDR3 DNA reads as TGCGCCAGCAAAGGCGGTAGGGGTACGGAGGCCCAGTTCTTC. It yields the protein CASKGGRGTEAQFF.

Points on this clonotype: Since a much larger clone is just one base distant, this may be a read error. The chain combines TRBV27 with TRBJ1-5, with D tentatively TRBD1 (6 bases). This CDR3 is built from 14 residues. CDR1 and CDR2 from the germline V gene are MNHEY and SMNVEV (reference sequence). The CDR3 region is CSSSERDNDQPQHF. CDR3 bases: TGTTCCAGCAGTGAACGGGACAACGATCAGCCCCAGCATTTT.